The sequence of this TCR beta chain was determined in a study of cytomegalovirus exposure and HLA in healthy donors. Study-wide results and caveats: Among TCR sequences, most were rare, though some public TCRs appeared in many donors. After further analysis at a later stage, 16,951 TCR beta sequences were associated with HLA alleles at 0.05 false discovery rate. Both high specificity and high sensitivity reportedly marked the classifier's diagnosis of cytomegalovirus status.

The PCR had 60 Vbeta and 13 Jbeta primers. TCRdb's copy holds only in-frame clones and misses some; the assay was immunoSEQ multiplex PCR. Counted here are about 150,000 clones, around 68% occurring once; the ten biggest clones make up about 10%. Trimming took 2 bases from V and 6 from J; bases not matched to a gene: 6. CDR1 and CDR2 (germline): MNHEY, SMNVEV (reference sequence). The CDR3 runs to 14 residues. A word on this clone: Its antigen is unidentified.

The sequence was collected from a man younger than 45 in good health and CMV-seropositive. Sequencing was performed on PBMCs. The chain links TRBV27 to TRBJ1-2, with 7 bases that match TRBD1. CDR3 protein: CASSLGIGGDGYTF. CDR3 sequence (DNA): TGTGCCAGCAGTTTAGGTATAGGGGGCGATGGCTACACCTTC.